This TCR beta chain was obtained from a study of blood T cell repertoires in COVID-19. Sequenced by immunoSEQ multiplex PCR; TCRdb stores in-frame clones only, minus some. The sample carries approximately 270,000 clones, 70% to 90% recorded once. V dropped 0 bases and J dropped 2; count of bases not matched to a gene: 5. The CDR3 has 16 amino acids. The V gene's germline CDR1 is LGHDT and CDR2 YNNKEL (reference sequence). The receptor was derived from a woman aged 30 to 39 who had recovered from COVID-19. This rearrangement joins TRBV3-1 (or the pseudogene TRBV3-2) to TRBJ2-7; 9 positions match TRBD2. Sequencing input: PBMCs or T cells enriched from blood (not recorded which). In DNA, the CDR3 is TGTGCCAGCAGCCAAGAGGAGCGGGGGGAAGCCTACGAGCAGTACTTC. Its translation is CASSQEERGEAYEQYF.